The 23 T cell receptor beta chains listed next were all sequenced from one sample in a study of cytomegalovirus exposure and HLA in healthy donors. Data came from immunoSEQ multiplex PCR; TCRdb stores just in-frame clones and leaves some out. The sample carries some 150,000 clones, about 94% recorded once. The sample taken for sequencing was PBMCs. All receptors come from a man aged 18 to 29 in good health and CMV-seropositive.

V and J are TRBV2 and TRBJ2-2; possibly TRBD2 for D (7 bases). CDR3 size: 15 residues. V shed 7 bases and J shed 0 bases, with 12 bases lying between them. The germline CDR1 and CDR2 sequences are SNHLY and FYNNEI. The CDR3 reads CASKQGTTNTGELFF. The CDR3 nucleotides are TGTGCCAGCAAGCAGGGGACTACGAACACCGGGGAGCTGTTTTTT.

The CDR3 spells CASSPGLGGNQPQHF. CDR3 coding DNA: TGTGCCAGCAGCCCTGGGTTAGGGGGCAATCAGCCCCAGCATTTT. This chain uses TRBV5-6 with TRBJ1-5; D is possibly TRBD1 (5 bases). The ends were cut back, 4 bases at V and 2 bases at J, with 13 bases in the middle. Per the germline V gene, CDR1 is SGHDT and CDR2 is YYEEEE. This CDR3 spans 15 amino acids.

The V gene is TRBV19, the J gene TRBJ2-2; D gene unclear. V shed 3 bases and J shed 5 bases, with 7 bases lying between them. Germline V gene lookup returns CDR1 LNHDA and CDR2 SQIVND (reference sequence). This CDR3 is built from 13 residues. The CDR3, as DNA: TGTGCCAGTAGTATTGGGCGTACCGGGGAGCTGTTTTTT. Its translation is CASSIGRTGELFF.

The rearrangement uses TRBV5-8 and TRBJ1-2; unclear D gene. The length of the CDR3 is 13 residues. Per the germline V gene, CDR1 is SGHTS and CDR2 is YDEGEE. Trimming took 4 bases from V and 2 from J, leaving 9 bases between them. This CDR3 reads CASSRRLNYGYTF. CDR3 coding DNA: TGTGCCAGCAGCCGCAGGCTGAACTATGGCTACACCTTC.

The chain carries TRBV11-2 and TRBJ2-7; 9 bases match TRBD2. In germline, CDR1 is SGHAT, CDR2 FQNNGV. Trimming removed 2 bases from V and 5 bases from J; junction bases left unmatched: 7. The CDR3 has 15 residues. The CDR3 region has the DNA TGTGCCAGCAGCTTACAGGCTAGCGGGATGCACGAGCAGTACTTC. The encoded protein is CASSLQASGMHEQYF.

This chain connects TRBV4-1 to TRBJ1-1; possibly TRBD1 for D (6 bases). In germline, CDR1 is MGHRA, CDR2 YSYEKL. The CDR3 has 13 residues. The V end lost 4 bases, the J end lost 8 bases, and 14 bases lay between the germline ends. The chain's CDR3 is CASSLQTDREAFF. CDR3 DNA: TGCGCCAGCAGCCTCCAAACCGACAGGGAAGCTTTCTTT.

This clone was seen once. The V and J genes are TRBV29-1 and TRBJ1-3; 9 bases align to TRBD1. The germline V gene has CDR1 SQVTM and CDR2 ANQGSEA. V lost 4 bases to trimming and J lost 0 bases; unmatched junction nucleotides: 4. The CDR3 totals 15 residues. The CDR3 coding sequence is TGCAGCGTTGGGGACAGGGAGTTCTCTGGAAACACCATATATTTT. The encoded protein is CSVGDREFSGNTIYF.

In this sample, this clone turned up once. The V and J genes are TRBV2 and TRBJ2-3, with D unclear. Trimming shortened V by 6 bases and J by 0 bases, and 7 bases separated the two germline ends. The germline V gene encodes CDR1 SNHLY and CDR2 FYNNEI. This CDR3 contains 13 residues. CDR3 sequence: CASRVSSTDTQYF. The DNA for the CDR3 is TGTGCCAGCAGAGTTAGTAGCACAGATACGCAGTATTTT.

This chain uses TRBV6-5 with TRBJ2-7; TRBD2 might be the D (5 bases). The ends were cut back, 2 bases at V and 6 bases at J, with 11 bases in the middle. The germline V gene has CDR1 MNHEY and CDR2 SVGAGI. This CDR3 is 13 amino acids long. The DNA of the CDR3 is TGTGCCAGCAGTTACAGTTTGGCGGGCGAGCAGTACTTC. It codes for CASSYSLAGEQYF.

This chain uses TRBV5-5 with TRBJ2-4, with D perhaps TRBD1 (5 bases). Between the trimmed V and J ends, which lost 0 bases and 8 bases, there was a span of 12 bases. This CDR3 spans 14 amino acids. Germline assignment: CDR1 SGHKS and CDR2 YYEKEE (reference sequence). The DNA for the CDR3 is TGTGCCAGCAGCTTGGGCAGGGTAAGCGACATTCAGTACTTC. Translated: CASSLGRVSDIQYF.

The chain couples TRBV10-2 to TRBJ2-2; 7 bases line up with TRBD2. V dropped 2 bases and J dropped 6; count of bases not matched to a gene: 6. This CDR3 contains 15 residues. Germline V gene sequence: CDR1 WSHSY, CDR2 SAAADI. CDR3 protein: CASSEKATSAGELFF. The CDR3 coding sequence is TGCGCCAGCAGTGAGAAGGCCACTAGCGCCGGGGAGCTGTTTTTT.

In DNA, the CDR3 is TGTGCCAGCAGTCACAGGGTGGGGACTGAAGCTTTCTTT. This translates into CASSHRVGTEAFF. The chain couples TRBV6-6 to TRBJ1-1, with D possibly being TRBD1 (6 bases). The CDR3 runs 13 residues. Germline V gene data show CDR1 as MNHNY and CDR2 as SVGAGI (reference sequence). Trimming took 5 bases from V and 5 from J, leaving 12 bases between them.

The CDR3 DNA is TGTGCCAGCAGTAAGGGACAGTTGAACACCGGGGAGCTGTTTTTT. Its translation is CASSKGQLNTGELFF. The chain has TRBV27 and TRBJ2-2; TRBD1 matches 7 bases. V dropped 5 bases and J dropped 1; count of bases not matched to a gene: 4. The CDR3 loop spans 15 amino acids. Germline V gives CDR1 MNHEY, CDR2 SMNVEV (reference sequence).

The V gene is TRBV5-1, the J gene TRBJ2-7; TRBD2 might be the D (5 bases). From germline, CDR1 is SGHRS and CDR2 YFSETQ. Between the trimmed V and J ends, which lost 5 bases and 6 bases, there was a span of 15 bases. This CDR3 has 13 amino acids. The CDR3 nucleotides read TGCGCCAGCAGACCGTTCCTCGAGGGCGAGCAGTACTTC. This gives the protein CASRPFLEGEQYF. The whole variable domain, remainder taken from reference TRBV5-1 and TRBJ2-7, is KAGVTQTPRYLIKTRGQQVTLSCSPISGHRSVSWYQQTPGQGLQFLFEYFSETQRNKGNFPGRFSGRQFSNSRSEMNVSTLELGDSALYLCASRPFLEGEQYFGPGTRLTVT.

The chain employs TRBV11-2 and TRBJ2-7, with TRBD2 matching 10 bases. The trim removed 5 bases at V and 0 bases at J, leaving 4 bases unmatched. Germline V gene data show CDR1 as SGHAT and CDR2 as FQNNGV. The CDR3 runs to 15 residues. The CDR3 DNA follows: TGTGCCAGCAGCAAAACTAGCGGGGACTCCTACGAGCAGTACTTC. Amino acid sequence: CASSKTSGDSYEQYF.

This chain joins TRBV10-3 and TRBJ2-1; D is possibly TRBD2 (6 bases). CDR3 length: 13 amino acids. The V gene lost 6 bases and the J gene lost 1 base, with 7 bases spanning the gap. Germline-derived CDR1 and CDR2 are ENHRY and SYGVKD. CDR3 nucleotide sequence: TGTGCCATCAGCGGGACTTCCTACAATGAGCAGTTCTTC. Its protein product is CAISGTSYNEQFF.

This clone was counted between two and nine times. J is TRBJ2-1 and V is TRBV27; 8 bases are shared with TRBD2. The germline V gene has CDR1 MNHEY and CDR2 SMNVEV (reference sequence). Trimming cost V 6 bases and J 7 bases; bases outside gene matches: 11. The CDR3 is 15 residues long. The CDR3 bases are TGTGCCAGCAGGCCTCCCGGGACTAGTGAGAATGAGCAGTTCTTC. Translated: CASRPPGTSENEQFF.

The gene calls are TRBV21-1 and TRBJ2-7; the table's D gene call, TRBD2, was not cross checked with the DNA. TRBV21-1 is a recognized pseudogene. The CDR3 contains 12 residues. This chain's CDR3 is CASSIRSYEQYF. The CDR3 DNA reads as TGTGCCAGCAGCATCCGCTCCTACGAGCAGTACTTC.

This clone was found a few times. V is TRBV6-1 and J is TRBJ2-5; 8 bases are a match to TRBD1. V lost 8 bases, J lost 5 bases, and 13 bases stayed unmatched. CDR1 MNHNS and CDR2 SASEGT come from the germline V gene. CDR3 size: 15 residues. DNA for the CDR3: TGTGCCAGCCACAGGGGGGATAATTTGGGGGAGACCCAGTACTTC. Amino acid sequence: CASHRGDNLGETQYF.

This chain joins TRBV15 and TRBJ1-5; D not resolved. The CDR3 is 13 amino acids. Per germline, CDR1 LNHNV and CDR2 YYDKDF (reference sequence). V was cut by 5 bases and J by 7 bases, with 12 bases left in between. CDR3 bases: TGTGCCACCAGCTCCGAGAGGGCCCAGCCCCAGCATTTT. Translating it yields CATSSERAQPQHF.

The chain recombines TRBV29-1 with TRBJ1-4; D unclear. The germline gives CDR1 SQVTM, CDR2 ANQGSEA. V shed 4 bases and J shed 4 bases, with 10 bases lying between them. The CDR3 spans 13 residues. The CDR3 DNA follows: TGCAGCGTTGGGTACAGTAATAATGAAAAACTGTTTTTT. This gives the protein CSVGYSNNEKLFF.

The gene calls are TRBV28 and TRBJ1-2; 9 nucleotides align to TRBD1. V lost 6 bases to trimming and J lost 2 bases; unmatched junction nucleotides: 4. Germline CDR1 reads MDHEN; CDR2 reads SYDVKM. The CDR3 is 14 amino acids. CDR3 bases: TGTGCCAGCAGAACAGGGGGCGCGAACTATGGCTACACCTTC. This codes for CASRTGGANYGYTF.

The chain couples TRBV9 to TRBJ2-2, with TRBD1 matching over 7 bases. The germline gives CDR1 SGDLS, CDR2 YYNGEE. The CDR3 is made up of 14 amino acids. The junction had 6 bases not matched to a gene; V was cut back by 4 bases and J by 6 bases. CDR3 coding DNA: TGTGCCAGCAGCAGACAGGGCTTTTCCGGGGAGCTGTTTTTT. Translating gives CASSRQGFSGELFF.